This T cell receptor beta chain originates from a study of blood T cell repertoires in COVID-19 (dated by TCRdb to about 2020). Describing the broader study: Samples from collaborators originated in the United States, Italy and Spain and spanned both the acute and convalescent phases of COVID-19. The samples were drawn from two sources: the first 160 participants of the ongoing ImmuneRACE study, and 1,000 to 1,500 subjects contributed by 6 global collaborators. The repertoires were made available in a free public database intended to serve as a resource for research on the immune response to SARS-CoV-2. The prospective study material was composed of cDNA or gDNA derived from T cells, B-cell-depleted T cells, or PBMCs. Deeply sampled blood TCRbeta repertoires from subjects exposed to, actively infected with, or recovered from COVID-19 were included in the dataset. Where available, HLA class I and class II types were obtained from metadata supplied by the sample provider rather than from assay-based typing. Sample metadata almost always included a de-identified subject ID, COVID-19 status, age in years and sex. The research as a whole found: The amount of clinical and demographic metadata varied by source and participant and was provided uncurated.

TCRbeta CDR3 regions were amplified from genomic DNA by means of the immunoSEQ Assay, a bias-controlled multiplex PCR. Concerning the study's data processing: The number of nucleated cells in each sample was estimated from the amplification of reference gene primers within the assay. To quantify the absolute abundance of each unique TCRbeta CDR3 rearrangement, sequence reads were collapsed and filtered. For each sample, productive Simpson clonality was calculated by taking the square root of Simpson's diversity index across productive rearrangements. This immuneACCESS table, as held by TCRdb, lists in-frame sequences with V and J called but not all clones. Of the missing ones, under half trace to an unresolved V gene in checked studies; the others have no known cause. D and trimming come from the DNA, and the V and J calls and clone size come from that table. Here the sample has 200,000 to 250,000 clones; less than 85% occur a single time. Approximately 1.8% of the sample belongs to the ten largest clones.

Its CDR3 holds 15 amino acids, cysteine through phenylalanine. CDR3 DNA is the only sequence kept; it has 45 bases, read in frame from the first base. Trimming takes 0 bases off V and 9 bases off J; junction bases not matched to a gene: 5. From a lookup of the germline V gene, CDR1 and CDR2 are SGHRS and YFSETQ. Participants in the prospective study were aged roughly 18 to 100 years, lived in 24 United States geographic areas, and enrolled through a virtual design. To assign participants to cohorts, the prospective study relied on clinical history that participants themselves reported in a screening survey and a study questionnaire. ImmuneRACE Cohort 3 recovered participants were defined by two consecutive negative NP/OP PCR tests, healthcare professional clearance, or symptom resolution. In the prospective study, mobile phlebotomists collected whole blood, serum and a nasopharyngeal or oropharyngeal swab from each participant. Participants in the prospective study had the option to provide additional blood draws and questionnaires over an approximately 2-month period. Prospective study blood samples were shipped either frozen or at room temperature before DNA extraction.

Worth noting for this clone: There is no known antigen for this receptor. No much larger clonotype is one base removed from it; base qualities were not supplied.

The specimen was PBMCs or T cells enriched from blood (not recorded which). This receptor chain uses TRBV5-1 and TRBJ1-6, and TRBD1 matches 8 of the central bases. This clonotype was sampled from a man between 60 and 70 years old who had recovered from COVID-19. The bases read TGCGCCAGCAGCTTGGACCCAACAGGGGGTTCACCCCTCCACTTT. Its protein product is CASSLDPTGGSPLHF.